Following are 9 T cell receptor beta chains from one sample sequenced in a study of T cells in Graves' hyperthyroidism and ophthalmopathy. Researchers amplified the TCR beta CDR3 regions from RNA transcripts. During a first-round RT-PCR of the TCR CDR3, the HTBI primer set was used. TCRdb called the multiplex PCR reads again in MiXCR, with one record for every CDR3 protein. The sample includes fewer than 550,000 distinct CDR3 sequences, about 15% of them seen just once. The sequenced sample consisted of blood. These TCRs come from a woman aged 18 to 35 with Graves' hyperthyroidism.

In its sample, this clonotype was seen a few times. The rearrangement joins TRBV15 to TRBJ2-5; 8 bases agree with TRBD2. The CDR3 spans 14 residues. J was trimmed by 4 bases and V by 5 bases; bases with no gene match: 6. Germline-derived CDR1 and CDR2 are LNHNV and YYDKDF (reference sequence). This CDR3 reads CATSARGGGETQYF. CDR3 DNA sequence: TGTGCCACCAGCGCTCGGGGGGGAGGAGAGACCCAGTACTTC. The whole variable domain, filled in from reference TRBV15 and TRBJ2-5, reads DAMVIQNPRYQVTQFGKPVTLSCSQTLNHNVMYWYQQKSSQAPKLLFHYYDKDFNNEADTPDNFQSRRPNTSFCFLDIRSPGLGDTAMYLCATSARGGGETQYFGPGTRLLVL.

The table lists this clonotype with a few counts. This chain joins TRBV7-8 and TRBJ2-7, with D perhaps TRBD1 (7 bases). Per the germline V gene, CDR1 is SGHVS and CDR2 is FQNEAQ. This CDR3 comprises 15 residues. V lost 5 bases, J lost 0 bases, and 14 bases lay in between. DNA for the CDR3: TGTGCCAGCAGCCGCGGGACAGAAAGCTCCTACGAGCAGTACTTC. Translation: CASSRGTESSYEQYF.

This clonotype was counted at least ten times. The V and J genes are TRBV28 and TRBJ1-5; 8 nucleotides line up with TRBD1. The germline CDR1 and CDR2 sequences are MDHEN and SYDVKM. The CDR3 spans 13 residues. J gave up 12 bases and V 5 bases, and 9 bases lay outside the gene matches. Here the CDR3 DNA reads TGTGCCAGCAGTCCCAGGACAGGGAAAGGCCAGCATTTT. This gives the protein CASSPRTGKGQHF.

The chain carries TRBV5-6 and TRBJ2-5, with TRBD2 matching over 13 bases. Trimming removed 3 bases from V and 4 bases from J; junction bases left unmatched: 3. CDR1 is SGHDT and CDR2 is YYEEEE in the germline V gene. The CDR3 totals 15 residues. Here the CDR3 reads CASSYRTSGRETQYF. CDR3 coding DNA: TGTGCCAGCAGCTATAGGACTAGCGGGAGAGAGACCCAGTACTTC.

As to this clonotype: Given a much more abundant clone one base away, this may be a read error. The chain employs TRBV4-1 and TRBJ2-7, with 10 bases fitting TRBD1. Looked up from germline, CDR1 is MGHRA and CDR2 is YSYEKL. This CDR3 is built from 15 residues. The J segment lost 6 bases and the V segment lost 6 bases, leaving 11 bases of the junction unmatched. CDR3 in amino acids: CASSSWTGGSPEQYF. CDR3 nucleotide sequence: TGCGCCAGCAGTTCATGGACAGGGGGGAGTCCCGAGCAGTACTTC.

This clonotype occurred many times. V gene TRBV12-3 or TRBV12-4 combines with J gene TRBJ1-2; possibly TRBD1 for D (5 bases). The CDR3 has 14 amino acids. Between the trimmed V and J ends, which lost 8 bases and 6 bases, there was a span of 19 bases. The CDR3 DNA follows: TGTGCCAGCGCGCGTCACGGGGGTGGGGATGGCTACACCTTC. It specifies CASARHGGGDGYTF.

This clonotype was counted many times. The chain joins TRBV3-1 to TRBJ2-1, with 10 bases aligning to TRBD2. This CDR3 contains 16 residues. Trimming took 5 bases from V and 8 from J; bases not matched to a gene: 12. Germline V gene lookup returns CDR1 LGHDT and CDR2 YNNKEL (reference sequence). The CDR3 DNA sequence: TGTGCCAGCAGCTACAAGCTAGCGGGAGTTACGGATGAGCAGTTCTTC. The encoded protein is CASSYKLAGVTDEQFF.

This clonotype has ten or more counts. The V call is TRBV20-1, the J call TRBJ2-5; 7 positions match TRBD1. Germline-derived CDR1 and CDR2 are DFQATT and SNEGSKA (reference sequence). V lost 8 bases, J lost 5 bases, and 2 bases stayed unmatched. The CDR3 has 10 residues. CDR3 sequence: CSPRGETQYF. The CDR3 nucleotides read TGCAGTCCCAGGGGGGAGACCCAGTACTTC.

Many counts were recorded for this clonotype. The chain couples TRBV11-2 to TRBJ2-3; D might be TRBD1 (5 bases). V lost 5 bases and J lost 2, with 11 bases in between. The germline V gene encodes CDR1 SGHAT and CDR2 FQNNGV. CDR3 size: 14 residues. The CDR3 bases are TGTGCCAGCAGCCCAGGGCAAATCACAGATACGCAGTATTTT. Its translation: CASSPGQITDTQYF. Variable domain in full (rest from reference TRBV11-2 and TRBJ2-3): EAGVAQSPRYKIIEKRQSVAFWCNPISGHATLYWYQQILGQGPKLLIQFQNNGVVDDSQLPKDRFSAERLKGVDSTLKIQPAKLEDSAVYLCASSPGQITDTQYFGPGTRLTVL.